The present T cell receptor (beta chain) was sequenced within a study of breast tumors, draining lymph nodes, adjacent tissues. Notes on this clonotype: A single base separates this from a much larger clone, so it may be a read error.

This CDR3 is 15 amino acids long. Germline CDR1 SGDLS, CDR2 YYNGEE. The trim removed 4 bases at V and 9 bases at J, leaving 10 bases unmatched. One entry per CDR3 protein, called by TCRdb with MiXCR from the multiplex PCR reads. The sample holds 47,000 or so distinct CDR3 sequences; under 25% are singletons and the top ten take 8%. The specimen was breast tumor tissue. The J gene is TRBJ2-1, the V gene TRBV9, with TRBD2 identical over 10 bases. The clonotype comes from a female donor with breast cancer. Some clones in this sample may be carry-over from other donors' samples. DNA of the CDR3: TGTGCCAGCAGCTTTAGCGGGGGGCACAGCAGTGAGCAGTTCTTC. As protein: CASSFSGGHSSEQFF. Looking up the rest from reference TRBV9 and TRBJ2-1 gives the full variable domain: DSGVTQTPKHLITATGQRVTLRCSPRSGDLSVYWYQQSLDQGLQFLIQYYNGEERAKGNILERFSAQQFPDLHSELNLSSLELGDSALYFCASSFSGGHSSEQFFGPGTRLTVL.